This is a list of T cell receptor beta chains from one sample in a study of control samples from healthy donors and cancer patients. Generated by immunoSEQ multiplex PCR, the TCRdb table keeps only in-frame clones and is missing some. The table lists just under 75,000 clones, about 88% of them singletons. The sample was blood. All receptors derive from a woman between 45 and 65 years old in good health. The CDR3 runs from the conserved cysteine through the conserved F or W. The order of the fields is J gene, V gene, D gene, clone size, CDR3 DNA, CDR3 protein. A D gene is named only where the DNA matches it firmly. Part of the rows lack a size; the others show once, few, many or a class for expanded clones.

TRBJ1-2,TRBV28,NA,NA,TGTGCCAGCAGCCCGGGAGGGGGCTACACCTTC,CASSPGGGYTF
TRBJ2-5,TRBV27,NA,NA,TGTGCCAGCAGTTCCCGATCCCCCACAGAGACCCAGTACTTC,CASSSRSPTETQYF
TRBJ1-2,TRBV19,TRBD1,NA,TGTGCCAGTAGTGGGACAGACTATGGCTACACCTTC,CASSGTDYGYTF
TRBJ1-5,TRBV28,NA,NA,TGTTCCGCCCACGGTCGAATCAATCAGCCCCAGCATTTT,CSAHGRINQPQHF
TRBJ2-3,TRBV5-1,TRBD2,NA,TGCGCCACCCGGGACTACTCTAGCACAGATACGCAGTATTTT,CATRDYSSTDTQYF
TRBJ2-1,TRBV6-1,TRBD1,NA,TGTGCCAGCACCAATAATTGGGACAGCTTGGATGAGCAGTTCTTC,CASTNNWDSLDEQFF
TRBJ1-2,TRBV5-1,TRBD1,NA,TGCGCCAGCAGAAACGGACAGGACGCTAACTATGGCTACACCTTC,CASRNGQDANYGYTF
TRBJ2-2,TRBV5-1,TRBD1,NA,TGCGCCAGCAGCAACACATTGGACAGGAACGGGGAGCTGTTTTTT,CASSNTLDRNGELFF
TRBJ2-3,TRBV6-5,NA,NA,TGTGCCAGCAGTTACTCTCTCTCTAGCGCCAATACGCAGTATTTT,CASSYSLSSANTQYF
TRBJ2-3,TRBV7-6,NA,NA,TGTGCCAGCAGCTTAGGTTACAGGCCAGATACGCAGTATTTT,CASSLGYRPDTQYF
TRBJ2-1,TRBV7-7,TRBD2,NA,TGTGCTAGCAGCTTAGCGGGCTCAGAACACAATGAGCAGTTCTTC,CASSLAGSEHNEQFF
TRBJ1-3,TRBV12-3/TRBV12-4,NA,NA,TGTGCCAGCAGAGGGGTCCCTGCTAACACCATATATTTT,CASRGVPANTIYF
TRBJ1-6,TRBV3-1/TRBV3-2,TRBD1,once,TGTGCCAGCAGCCAGGGACAGGGGTATTCACCCCTCCACTTT,CASSQGQGYSPLHF
TRBJ2-7,TRBV14,TRBD2,NA,TGTGCCAGCAGCCAAGATCGACCCACCGGGCTAGCGGGGAACTACGAGCAGTACTTC,CASSQDRPTGLAGNYEQYF
TRBJ2-7,TRBV23-1,TRBD1,NA,TGCGCCAGCCAAATTAAAACAACGTCACAGGGGGACGGAGACTACGAGCAGTACTTC,CASQIKTTSQGDGDYEQYF
TRBJ1-5,TRBV28,NA,NA,TGTGCCAGCAATTCGGGGATAAATCAGCCCCAGCATTTT,CASNSGINQPQHF
TRBJ2-7,TRBV20-1,NA,NA,TGCAGTGCTAGTGGGGGGCAAGACTACGAGCAGTACTTC,CSASGGQDYEQYF
TRBJ1-2,TRBV25-1,NA,NA,TGTGCCAGCAGTGAAGGGGGGCCGCCGTATGGCTACACCTTC,CASSEGGPPYGYTF
TRBJ1-2,TRBV5-1,NA,NA,TGCGCCAGCAGCTTGGTCGGGACCGCGCGGGATGGCTACACCTTC,CASSLVGTARDGYTF
TRBJ2-3,TRBV2,TRBD2,few,TGTGCCAGGACGTCCATGACTAGCGAGAGCACAGATACGCAGTATTTT,CARTSMTSESTDTQYF
TRBJ2-7,TRBV6-6,TRBD1,few,TGTGCCAGCAATGACCTCCGGGACAGCCAGATCGGCGAGCAGTACTTC,CASNDLRDSQIGEQYF
TRBJ1-2,TRBV6-5,NA,NA,TGTGCCAGCAGTTACTCTGGGGACTATGGCTACACCTTC,CASSYSGDYGYTF
TRBJ2-3,TRBV5-4,NA,NA,TGTGCCAGCAGCTCCCGGGACGGGGTAAGGGATACGCAGTATTTT,CASSSRDGVRDTQYF
TRBJ2-7,TRBV9,TRBD1,once,TGTGCCAGCAGCCCAAGTGGGGGGGGACAGGGTTTCCACGAGCAGTACTTC,CASSPSGGGQGFHEQYF
TRBJ2-5,TRBV27,TRBD2,NA,TGTGCCAGCACCAGATCTAGCGGACCAAAAGAGACCCAGTACTTC,CASTRSSGPKETQYF
TRBJ2-1,TRBV5-1,TRBD2,NA,TGCGCCAGCATGGGACTAGCGGGTAGCATCAATGAGCAGTTCTTC,CASMGLAGSINEQFF
TRBJ1-5,TRBV7-2,NA,NA,TGTGCCAGCAGCCCCCAGAAAAATCAGCCCCAGCATTTT,CASSPQKNQPQHF
TRBJ2-7,TRBV5-1,TRBD1,NA,TGCGCCAGCAGTTTGAAGGGGACAGGGTCAGGCGAGCAGTACTTC,CASSLKGTGSGEQYF